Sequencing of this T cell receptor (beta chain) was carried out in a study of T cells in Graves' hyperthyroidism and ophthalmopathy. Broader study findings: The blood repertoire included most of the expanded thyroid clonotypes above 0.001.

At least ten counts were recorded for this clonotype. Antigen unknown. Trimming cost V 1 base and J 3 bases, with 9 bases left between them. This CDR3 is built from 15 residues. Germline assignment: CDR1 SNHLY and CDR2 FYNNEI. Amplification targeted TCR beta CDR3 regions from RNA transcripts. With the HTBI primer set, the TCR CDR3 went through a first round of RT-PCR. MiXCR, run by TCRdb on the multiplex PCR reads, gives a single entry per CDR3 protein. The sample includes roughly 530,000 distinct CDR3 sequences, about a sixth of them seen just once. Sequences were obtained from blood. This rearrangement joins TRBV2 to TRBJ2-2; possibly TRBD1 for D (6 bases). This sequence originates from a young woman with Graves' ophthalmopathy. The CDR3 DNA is TGTGCCAGCAGTGAAGTCGAGGGGGACACCGGGGAGCTGTTTTTT. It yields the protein CASSEVEGDTGELFF.